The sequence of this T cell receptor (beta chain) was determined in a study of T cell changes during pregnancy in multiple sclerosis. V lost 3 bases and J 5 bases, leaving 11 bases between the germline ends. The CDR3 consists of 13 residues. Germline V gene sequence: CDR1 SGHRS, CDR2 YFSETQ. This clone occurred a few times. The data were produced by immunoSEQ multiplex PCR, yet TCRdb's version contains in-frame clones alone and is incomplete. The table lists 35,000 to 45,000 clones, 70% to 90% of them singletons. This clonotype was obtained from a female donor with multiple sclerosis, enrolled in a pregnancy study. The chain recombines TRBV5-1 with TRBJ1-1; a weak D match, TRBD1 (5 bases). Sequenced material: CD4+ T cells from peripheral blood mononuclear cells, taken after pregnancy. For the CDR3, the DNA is TGCGCCAGCAGCTCGGCCCCAGGGACTGAAGCTTTCTTT. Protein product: CASSSAPGTEAFF.